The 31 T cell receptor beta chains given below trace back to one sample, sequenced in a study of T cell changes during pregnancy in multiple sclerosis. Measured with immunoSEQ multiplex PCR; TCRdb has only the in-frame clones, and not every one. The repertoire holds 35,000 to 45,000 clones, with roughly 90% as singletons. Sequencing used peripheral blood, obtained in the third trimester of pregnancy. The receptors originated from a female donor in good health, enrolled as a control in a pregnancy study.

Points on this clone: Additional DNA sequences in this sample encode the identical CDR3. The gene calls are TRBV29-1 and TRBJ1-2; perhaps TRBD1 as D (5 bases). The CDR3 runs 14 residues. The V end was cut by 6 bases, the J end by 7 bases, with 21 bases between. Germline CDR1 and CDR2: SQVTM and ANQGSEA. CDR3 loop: CSVPKDDRGGGYTF. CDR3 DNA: TGCAGCGTCCCCAAGGATGATAGGGGAGGTGGCTACACCTTC.

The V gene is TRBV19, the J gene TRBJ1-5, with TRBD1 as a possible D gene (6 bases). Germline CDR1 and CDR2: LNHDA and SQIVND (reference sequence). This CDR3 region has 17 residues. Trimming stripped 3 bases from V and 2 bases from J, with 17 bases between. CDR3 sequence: CASSIRQDQRGNQPQHF. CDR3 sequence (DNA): TGTGCCAGTAGTATCCGACAGGACCAGAGGGGCAATCAGCCCCAGCATTTT. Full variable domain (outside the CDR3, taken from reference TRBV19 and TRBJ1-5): DGGITQSPKYLFRKEGQNVTLSCEQNLNHDAMYWYRQDPGQGLRLIYYSQIVNDFQKGDIAEGYSVSREKKESFPLTVTSAQKNPTAFYLCASSIRQDQRGNQPQHFGDGTRLSIL.

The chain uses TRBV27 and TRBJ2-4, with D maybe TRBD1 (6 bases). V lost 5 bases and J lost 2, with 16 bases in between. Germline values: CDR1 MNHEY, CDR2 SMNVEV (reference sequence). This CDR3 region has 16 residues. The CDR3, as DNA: TGTGCCAGCAGTCCCTACCGGACAGTTTCCAAAAACATTCAGTACTTC. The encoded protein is CASSPYRTVSKNIQYF.

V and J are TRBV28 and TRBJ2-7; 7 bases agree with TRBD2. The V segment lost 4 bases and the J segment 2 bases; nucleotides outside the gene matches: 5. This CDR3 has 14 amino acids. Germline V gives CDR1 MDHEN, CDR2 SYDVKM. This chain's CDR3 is CASSSGGGAYEQYF. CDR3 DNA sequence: TGTGCCAGCAGTTCCGGGGGAGGGGCCTACGAGCAGTACTTC.

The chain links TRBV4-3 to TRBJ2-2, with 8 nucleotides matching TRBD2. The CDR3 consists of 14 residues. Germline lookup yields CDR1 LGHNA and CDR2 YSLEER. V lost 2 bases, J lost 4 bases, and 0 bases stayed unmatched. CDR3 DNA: TGCGCCAGCAGCCAACGGGGGGGCACCGGGGAGCTGTTTTTT. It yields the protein CASSQRGGTGELFF.

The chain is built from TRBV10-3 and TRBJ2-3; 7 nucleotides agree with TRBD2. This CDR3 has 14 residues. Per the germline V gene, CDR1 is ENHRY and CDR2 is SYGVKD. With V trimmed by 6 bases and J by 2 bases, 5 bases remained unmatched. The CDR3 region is CAIRAGRVTDTQYF. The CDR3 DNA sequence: TGTGCCATCAGAGCGGGGAGGGTCACAGATACGCAGTATTTT.

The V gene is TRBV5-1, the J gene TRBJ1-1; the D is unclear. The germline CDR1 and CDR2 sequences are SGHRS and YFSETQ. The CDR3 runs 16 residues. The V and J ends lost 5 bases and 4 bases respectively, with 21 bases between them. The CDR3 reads CASSRRREKRGTEAFF. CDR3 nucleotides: TGCGCCAGCAGTAGACGGAGGGAAAAACGGGGCACTGAAGCTTTCTTT.

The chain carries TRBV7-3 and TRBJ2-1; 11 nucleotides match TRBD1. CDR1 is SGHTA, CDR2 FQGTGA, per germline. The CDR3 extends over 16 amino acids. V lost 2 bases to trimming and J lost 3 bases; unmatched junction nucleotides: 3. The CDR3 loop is CASSLGDRGVYNEQFF. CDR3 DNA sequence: TGTGCCAGCAGCTTAGGGGACAGGGGGGTCTACAATGAGCAGTTCTTC.

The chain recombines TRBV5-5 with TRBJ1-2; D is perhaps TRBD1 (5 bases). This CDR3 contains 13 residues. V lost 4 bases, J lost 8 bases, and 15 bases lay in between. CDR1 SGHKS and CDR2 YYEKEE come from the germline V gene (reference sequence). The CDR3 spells CASSDRIRGGYTF. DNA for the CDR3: TGTGCCAGCAGCGACCGCATTAGGGGAGGCTACACCTTC.

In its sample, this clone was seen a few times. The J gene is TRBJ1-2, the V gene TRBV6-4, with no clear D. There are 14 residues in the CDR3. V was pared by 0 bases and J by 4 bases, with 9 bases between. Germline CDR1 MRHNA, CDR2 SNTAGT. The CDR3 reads CASSDSAESYGYTF. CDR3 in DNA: TGTGCCAGCAGTGACTCCGCGGAGAGCTATGGCTACACCTTC.

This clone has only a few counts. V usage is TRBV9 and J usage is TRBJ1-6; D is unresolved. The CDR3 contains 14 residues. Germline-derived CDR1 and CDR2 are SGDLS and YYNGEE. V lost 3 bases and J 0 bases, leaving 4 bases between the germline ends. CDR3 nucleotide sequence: TGTGCCAGCAGCGCGAGCTCCTATAATTCACCCCTCCACTTT. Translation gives CASSASSYNSPLHF.

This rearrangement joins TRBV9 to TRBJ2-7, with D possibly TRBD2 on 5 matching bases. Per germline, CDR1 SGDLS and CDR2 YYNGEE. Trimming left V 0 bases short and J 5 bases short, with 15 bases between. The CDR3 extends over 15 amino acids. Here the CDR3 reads CASSVVGSAGDEQYF. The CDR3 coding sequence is TGTGCCAGCAGCGTAGTAGGGAGCGCTGGCGACGAGCAGTACTTC.

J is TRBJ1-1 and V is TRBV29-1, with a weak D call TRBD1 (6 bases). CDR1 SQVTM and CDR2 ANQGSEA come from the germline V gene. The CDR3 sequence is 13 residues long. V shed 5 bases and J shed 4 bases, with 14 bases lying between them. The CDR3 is CSVLQGGTTEAFF. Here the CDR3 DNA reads TGCAGCGTTTTACAGGGAGGGACCACTGAAGCTTTCTTT. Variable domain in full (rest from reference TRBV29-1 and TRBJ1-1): SAVISQKPSRDICQRGTSLTIQCQVDSQVTMMFWYRQQPGQSLTLIATANQGSEATYESGFVIDKFPISRPNLTFSTLTVSNMSPEDSSIYLCSVLQGGTTEAFFGQGTRLTVV.

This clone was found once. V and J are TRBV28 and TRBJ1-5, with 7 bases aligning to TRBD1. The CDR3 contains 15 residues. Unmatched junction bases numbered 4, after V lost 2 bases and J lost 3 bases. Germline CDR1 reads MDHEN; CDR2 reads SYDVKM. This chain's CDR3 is CASSLLGQANQPQHF. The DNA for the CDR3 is TGTGCCAGCAGTTTACTAGGACAGGCCAATCAGCCCCAGCATTTT.

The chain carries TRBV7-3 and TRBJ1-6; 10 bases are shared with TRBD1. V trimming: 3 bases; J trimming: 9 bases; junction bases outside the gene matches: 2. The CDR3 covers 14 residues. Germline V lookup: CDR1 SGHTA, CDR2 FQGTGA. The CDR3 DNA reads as TGTGCCAGCAGCTTTGGGACAGGGGCTTCACCCCTCCACTTT. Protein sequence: CASSFGTGASPLHF.

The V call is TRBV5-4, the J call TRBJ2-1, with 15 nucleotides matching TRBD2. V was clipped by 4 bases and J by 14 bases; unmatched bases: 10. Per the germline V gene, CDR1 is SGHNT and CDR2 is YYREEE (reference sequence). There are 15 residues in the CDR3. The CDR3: CASSVVGLAGGIKFF. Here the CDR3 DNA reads TGTGCCAGCAGCGTCGTGGGACTAGCGGGGGGTATCAAGTTCTTC. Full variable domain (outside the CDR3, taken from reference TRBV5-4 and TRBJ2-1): ETGVTQSPTHLIKTRGQQVTLRCSSQSGHNTVSWYQQALGQGPQFIFQYYREEENGRGNFPPRFSGLQFPNYSSELNVNALELDDSALYLCASSVVGLAGGIKFFGPGTRLTVL.

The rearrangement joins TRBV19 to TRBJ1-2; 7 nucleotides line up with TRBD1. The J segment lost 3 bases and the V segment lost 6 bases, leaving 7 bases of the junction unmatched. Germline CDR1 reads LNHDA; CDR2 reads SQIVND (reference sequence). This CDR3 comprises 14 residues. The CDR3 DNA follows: TGTGCCAGTAGAACAGGGGATAAAGACTATGGCTACACCTTC. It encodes CASRTGDKDYGYTF.

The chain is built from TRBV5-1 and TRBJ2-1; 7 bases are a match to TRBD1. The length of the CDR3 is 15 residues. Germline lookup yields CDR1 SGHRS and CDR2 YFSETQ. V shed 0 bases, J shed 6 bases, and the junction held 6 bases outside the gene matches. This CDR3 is CASSLDNRGGNEQFF. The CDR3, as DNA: TGCGCCAGCAGCTTGGACAACAGGGGCGGCAATGAGCAGTTCTTC. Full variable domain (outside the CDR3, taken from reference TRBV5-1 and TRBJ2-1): KAGVTQTPRYLIKTRGQQVTLSCSPISGHRSVSWYQQTPGQGLQFLFEYFSETQRNKGNFPGRFSGRQFSNSRSEMNVSTLELGDSALYLCASSLDNRGGNEQFFGPGTRLTVL.

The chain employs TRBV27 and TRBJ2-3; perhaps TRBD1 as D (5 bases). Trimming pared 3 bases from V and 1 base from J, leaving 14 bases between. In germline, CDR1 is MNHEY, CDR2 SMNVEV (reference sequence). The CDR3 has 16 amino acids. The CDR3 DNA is TGTGCCAGCAGTTTGATCAGGGTGGCAGGCACAGATACGCAGTATTTT. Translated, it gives CASSLIRVAGTDTQYF.

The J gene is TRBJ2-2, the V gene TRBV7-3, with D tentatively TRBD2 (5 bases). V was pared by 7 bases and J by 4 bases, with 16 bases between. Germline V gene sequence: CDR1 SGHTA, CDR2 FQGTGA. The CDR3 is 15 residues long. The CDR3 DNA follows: TGTGCCAGCACAGCCGGGGTCTTGGGCACCGGGGAGCTGTTTTTT. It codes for CASTAGVLGTGELFF.

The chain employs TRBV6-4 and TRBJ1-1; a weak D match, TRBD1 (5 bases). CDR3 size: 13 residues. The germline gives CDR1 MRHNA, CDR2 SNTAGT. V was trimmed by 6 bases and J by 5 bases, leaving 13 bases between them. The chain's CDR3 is CASRAGGLTEAFF. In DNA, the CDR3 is TGTGCCAGCAGGGCCGGGGGTTTGACTGAAGCTTTCTTT.

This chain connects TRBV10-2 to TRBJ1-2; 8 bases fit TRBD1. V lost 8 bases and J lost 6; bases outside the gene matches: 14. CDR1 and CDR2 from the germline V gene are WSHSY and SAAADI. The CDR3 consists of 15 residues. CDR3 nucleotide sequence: TGCGCCAGCCAGAGGACAGGGACCTCTTTTGATGGCTACACCTTC. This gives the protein CASQRTGTSFDGYTF.

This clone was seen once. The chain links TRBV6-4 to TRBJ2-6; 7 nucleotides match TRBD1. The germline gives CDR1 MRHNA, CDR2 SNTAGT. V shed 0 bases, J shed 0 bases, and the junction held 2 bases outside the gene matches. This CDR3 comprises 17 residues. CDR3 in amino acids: CASSDSPGGSGANVLTF. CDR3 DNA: TGTGCCAGCAGTGACTCTCCAGGGGGCTCTGGGGCCAACGTCCTGACTTTC.

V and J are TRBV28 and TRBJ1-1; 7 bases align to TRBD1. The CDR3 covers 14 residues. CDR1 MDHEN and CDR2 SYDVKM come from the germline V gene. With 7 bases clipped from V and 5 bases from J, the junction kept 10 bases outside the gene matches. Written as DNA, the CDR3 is TGTGCCAGCACTACCGTCAGGGGGAGTACTGAAGCTTTCTTT. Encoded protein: CASTTVRGSTEAFF.

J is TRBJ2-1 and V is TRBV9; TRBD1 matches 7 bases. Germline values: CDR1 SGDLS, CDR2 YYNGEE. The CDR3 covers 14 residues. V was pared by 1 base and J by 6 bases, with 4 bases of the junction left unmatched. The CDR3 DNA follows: TGTGCCAGCAGCGTAAGACAGGGCGGCAATGAGCAGTTCTTC. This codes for CASSVRQGGNEQFF.

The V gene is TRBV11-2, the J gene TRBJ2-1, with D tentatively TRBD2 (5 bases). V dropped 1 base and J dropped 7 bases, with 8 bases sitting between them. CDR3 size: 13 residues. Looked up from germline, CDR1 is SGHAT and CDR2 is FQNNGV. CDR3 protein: CASSLAGGNEQFF. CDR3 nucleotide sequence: TGTGCCAGCAGCTTAGCGGGCGGGAATGAGCAGTTCTTC. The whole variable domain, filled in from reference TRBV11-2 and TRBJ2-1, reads EAGVAQSPRYKIIEKRQSVAFWCNPISGHATLYWYQQILGQGPKLLIQFQNNGVVDDSQLPKDRFSAERLKGVDSTLKIQPAKLEDSAVYLCASSLAGGNEQFFGPGTRLTVL.

CDR3 region: CASSPPEVRETQYF. The CDR3 DNA follows: TGTGCCAGCTCACCACCAGAGGTTCGAGAGACCCAGTACTTC. J is TRBJ2-5 and V is TRBV18, with D hard to call. This CDR3 comprises 14 residues. V shed 0 bases and J shed 4 bases, with 9 bases lying between them. CDR1 is KGHSH, CDR2 LQKENI, per germline. The variable domain in full, with the rest retrieved from reference TRBV18 and TRBJ2-5, is NAGVMQNPRHLVRRRGQEARLRCSPMKGHSHVYWYRQLPEEGLKFMVYLQKENIIDESGMPKERFSAEFPKEGPSILRIQQVVRGDSAAYFCASSPPEVRETQYFGPGTRLLVL.

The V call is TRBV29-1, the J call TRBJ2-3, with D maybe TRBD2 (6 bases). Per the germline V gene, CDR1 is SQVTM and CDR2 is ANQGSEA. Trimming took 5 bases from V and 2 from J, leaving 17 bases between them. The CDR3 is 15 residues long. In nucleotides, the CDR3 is TGCAGCGTTAAATTGACCGGGACTGTCACAGATACGCAGTATTTT. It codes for CSVKLTGTVTDTQYF.

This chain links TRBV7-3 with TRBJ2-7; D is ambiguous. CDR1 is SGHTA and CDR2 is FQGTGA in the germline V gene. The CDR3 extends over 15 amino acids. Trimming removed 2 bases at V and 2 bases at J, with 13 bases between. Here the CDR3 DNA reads TGTGCCAGCAGCTTATTCCCCAGTTCCCCCTACGAGCAGTACTTC. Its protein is CASSLFPSSPYEQYF. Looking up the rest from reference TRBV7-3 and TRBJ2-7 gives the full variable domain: GAGVSQTPSNKVTEKGKYVELRCDPISGHTALYWYRQSLGQGPEFLIYFQGTGAADDSGLPNDRFFAVRPEGSVSTLKIQRTERGDSAVYLCASSLFPSSPYEQYFGPGTRLTVT.

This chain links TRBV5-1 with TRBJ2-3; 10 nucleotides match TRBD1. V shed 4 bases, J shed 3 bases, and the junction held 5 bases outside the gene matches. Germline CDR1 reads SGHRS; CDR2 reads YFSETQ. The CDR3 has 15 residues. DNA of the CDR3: TGCGCCAGCAGCCAGACAGGGGGCGAGACAGATACGCAGTATTTT. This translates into CASSQTGGETDTQYF.

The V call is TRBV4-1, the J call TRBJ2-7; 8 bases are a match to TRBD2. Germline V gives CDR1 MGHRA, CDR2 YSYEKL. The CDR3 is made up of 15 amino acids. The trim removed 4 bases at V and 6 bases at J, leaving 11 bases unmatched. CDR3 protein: CASSRGSGGPGEQYF. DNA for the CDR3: TGCGCCAGCAGCCGAGGCAGCGGGGGCCCGGGCGAGCAGTACTTC.